These T cell receptor beta chains were read from a single sample in a study of T-cell memory formation after mild COVID-19. TCRdb used MiXCR to reprocess the 5' RACE reads, holding one entry per CDR3 protein. Among some 300,000 distinct CDR3 sequences, around a fifth were seen once, and the ten largest hold around 20%. Sequencing was performed on PBMCs or a T cell subset sorted from them (not recorded which). The receptors stem from a man aged 18 to 35 who had mild COVID-19 (a few samples of this study predate the infection). Cell type and time point are not known. The CDR3 runs from the conserved cysteine through the conserved F or W. D genes are given only for firm matches. Clone size is given for some rows only: seen once, a few or many times, or a class if the clone is expanded.

>TRBV10-3|TRBJ2-7|few|-
CAISGSPTRASYEQYF
TGTGCCATCAGTGGGTCACCGACCCGGGCCAGCTACGAGCAGTACTTC
>TRBV10-3|TRBJ2-5|-|-
CAISDATQETQYF
TGTGCCATCAGTGATGCTACCCAAGAGACCCAGTACTTC
>TRBV3-1|TRBJ1-6|-|-
CASSLSPPPGQNSPLHF
TGTGCCAGCAGCCTTAGCCCCCCCCCGGGGCAAAATTCACCCCTCCACTTT
>TRBV7-7|TRBJ1-1|many|-
CASSLSVNTEAFF
TGTGCTAGCAGCTTGTCCGTGAACACTGAAGCTTTCTTT
>TRBV5-1|TRBJ1-2|-|TRBD1
CASSRGQGADGYTF
TGCGCCAGCAGCCGCGGACAGGGGGCCGATGGCTACACCTTC
>TRBV7-9|TRBJ2-3|-|-
CASSLPPGTGTSTDTQYF
TGTGCCAGCAGCTTACCACCCGGTACAGGGACCTCCACAGATACGCAGTATTTT
>TRBV5-6|TRBJ2-5|few|-
CASRLWARETQYF
TGTGCCAGCAGGTTATGGGCGCGGGAGACCCAGTACTTC
>TRBV5-1|TRBJ1-4|-|-
CASSSDTVSREKLFF
TGCGCCAGCAGCTCGGATACTGTAAGTCGGGAAAAACTGTTTTTT
>TRBV7-2|TRBJ2-1|many|-
CASSLGEGDRQFF
TGTGCCAGCAGCTTAGGGGAGGGGGACAGGCAGTTCTTC
>TRBV9|TRBJ1-2|-|TRBD1
CASSVETVEGADYGYTF
TGTGCCAGCAGCGTAGAAACGGTTGAGGGGGCGGACTATGGCTACACCTTC
>TRBV29-1|TRBJ2-7|-|TRBD1
CSVPGQGFYEQYF
TGCAGCGTTCCGGGACAGGGTTTCTACGAGCAGTACTTC
>TRBV4-1|TRBJ1-2|-|-
CASSQVVETTHGNYGYTF
TGCGCCAGCAGCCAAGTAGTCGAAACCACCCACGGGAACTATGGCTACACCTTC
>TRBV10-3|TRBJ2-7|few|TRBD2
CAISQSGETYEQYF
TGTGCCATCAGTCAGAGCGGGGAGACCTACGAGCAGTACTTC
>TRBV30|TRBJ2-7|-|TRBD2
CAWSGWVAGAYEQYF
TGTGCCTGGAGTGGTTGGGTAGCGGGCGCCTACGAGCAGTACTTC
>TRBV7-9|TRBJ1-4|many|TRBD1
CASSPGQGNEKLFF
TGTGCCAGCAGCCCGGGACAGGGCAATGAAAAACTGTTTTTT
>TRBV7-9|TRBJ2-2|few|TRBD1
CASSHTRDRGTGELFF
TGTGCCAGCAGCCACACCCGGGACAGGGGAACCGGGGAGCTGTTTTTT
>TRBV5-1|TRBJ1-5|many|-
CASSFSSNQPQHF
TGCGCCAGCAGCTTTTCCAGCAATCAGCCCCAGCATTTT
>TRBV7-9|TRBJ1-4|-|-
CASSLGFWAGEKLFF
TGTGCCAGCAGCTTAGGTTTCTGGGCCGGGGAAAAACTGTTTTTT
>TRBV25-1|TRBJ1-1|-|-
CASLPQVGGTEAFF
TGTGCCAGCCTCCCTCAGGTGGGGGGAACTGAAGCTTTCTTT
>TRBV2|TRBJ1-1|few|TRBD1
CASSAGQGMMNTEAFF
TGTGCCAGCAGTGCCGGACAGGGGATGATGAACACTGAAGCTTTCTTT
>TRBV7-9|TRBJ1-3|many|-
CASSLTTGNTIYF
TGTGCCAGCAGTCTGACCACTGGAAACACCATATATTTT
>TRBV18|TRBJ2-3|few|TRBD1
CASSYTLGQGPTDTQYF
TGTGCCAGCTCATATACCCTCGGACAGGGACCCACAGATACGCAGTATTTT
>TRBV5-1|TRBJ1-6|-|-
CASNDSPNSPLHF
TGCGCCAGCAACGACAGCCCAAATTCACCCCTCCACTTT
>TRBV29-1|TRBJ2-2|-|-
CSGRDRATGELFF
TGCAGCGGGAGGGACAGAGCCACCGGGGAGCTGTTTTTT
>TRBV6-5|TRBJ2-2|-|-
CASSSSRATGELFF
TGTGCCAGCAGTTCCTCCCGGGCCACCGGGGAGCTGTTTTTT
>TRBV12-3/TRBV12-4|TRBJ2-1|once|-
CASSLRLSGNFGQFF
TGTGCCAGCAGTTTAAGACTATCGGGGAACTTTGGGCAGTTCTTC
>TRBV7-9|TRBJ1-2|-|-
CASSGTGTIYGYTF
TGTGCCAGCAGCGGCACGGGAACTATTTATGGCTACACCTTC
>TRBV5-1|TRBJ1-5|few|-
CASSLGTGTSNQPQHF
TGCGCCAGCAGCTTGGGAACAGGAACTAGCAATCAGCCCCAGCATTTT
>TRBV10-3|TRBJ2-7|-|-
CAIIDRLNYEQYF
TGTGCCATCATTGACCGCCTCAACTACGAGCAGTACTTC
>TRBV6-5|TRBJ1-2|-|-
CASSRPRDYGYTF
TGTGCCAGCAGTCGACCGCGCGACTATGGCTACACCTTC
>TRBV5-1|TRBJ2-3|-|-
CASSFGGGPTDTQYF
TGCGCCAGCAGCTTCGGCGGGGGCCCCACAGATACGCAGTATTTT
>TRBV5-4|TRBJ1-1|few|-
CASSLGTAGEAFF
TGTGCCAGCAGCCTTGGGACCGCCGGTGAAGCTTTCTTT
>TRBV2|TRBJ1-5|once|-
CASRLQTTSNQPQHF
TGTGCCAGCAGACTTCAGACTACTAGCAATCAGCCCCAGCATTTT
>TRBV20-1|TRBJ2-5|few|TRBD1
CSGTPGQVKETQYF
TGCAGCGGCACCCCTGGACAGGTGAAAGAGACCCAGTACTTC
>TRBV20-1|TRBJ2-5|-|-
CSAEGGETQYF
TGCAGTGCTGAGGGGGGTGAGACCCAGTACTTC
>TRBV4-2|TRBJ2-1|many|TRBD2
CASSRTLQAGGGYNEQFF
TGTGCCAGCAGCCGCACGTTACAAGCGGGGGGGGGATACAATGAGCAGTTCTTC
>TRBV2|TRBJ2-1|few|-
CASSAISSYNEQFF
TGTGCCAGCAGTGCGATTAGCTCCTACAATGAGCAGTTCTTC
>TRBV7-9|TRBJ2-4|-|-
CASSPGQGAKNIQYF
TGTGCCAGCAGCCCGGGTCAAGGGGCCAAAAACATTCAGTACTTC
>TRBV28|TRBJ1-5|few|-
CASARDSNQPQHF
TGTGCCAGCGCCCGGGATAGCAATCAGCCCCAGCATTTT
>TRBV4-3|TRBJ2-5|-|TRBD1
CASSLQGHQETQYF
TGCGCCAGCAGCCTACAGGGGCACCAAGAGACCCAGTACTTC
>TRBV27|TRBJ2-7|few|TRBD2
CATRRGGPTYEQYF
TGTGCCACGAGGCGGGGGGGCCCCACCTACGAGCAGTACTTC
>TRBV4-1|TRBJ1-2|-|-
CASSQGVDYGYTF
TGCGCCAGCAGCCAAGGGGTGGACTATGGCTACACCTTC